Shown below are 16 T cell receptor beta chains from a single sample sequenced in a study of cytomegalovirus exposure and HLA in healthy donors. Primers for the PCR totalled 60 Vbeta and 13 Jbeta. TCRdb keeps only in-frame clones here, not all; method: immunoSEQ multiplex PCR. The sample has about 160,000 clones; roughly 80% are singletons. The sequencing sample was made of PBMCs. These receptors were collected from a man in his fifties in good health and CMV-seropositive.

The V gene is TRBV28, the J gene TRBJ2-2; 10 bases align to TRBD2. Per germline, CDR1 MDHEN and CDR2 SYDVKM. The V and J ends lost 2 bases and 5 bases, in that order; junction bases with no gene match: 23. The CDR3 consists of 22 residues. The CDR3 reads CASSLRFGKAGGPRTSTGELFF. CDR3 in DNA: TGTGCCAGCAGTTTAAGGTTTGGAAAAGCGGGAGGGCCCCGGACAAGTACCGGGGAGCTGTTTTTT.

This clone was seen a handful of times. The chain has TRBV4-1 and TRBJ1-5; D gene uncertain. CDR3 length: 17 residues. Germline CDR1 and CDR2: MGHRA and YSYEKL. V lost 1 base to trimming and J lost 0 bases, with 13 bases between them. In DNA, the CDR3 is TGCGCCAGCAGCCAAGCTGTACGGGGAAATAGCAATCAGCCCCAGCATTTT. This translates into CASSQAVRGNSNQPQHF.

The CDR3 region has the DNA TGTGCCTGGTACATGAACACTGAAGCTTTCTTT. As protein: CAWYMNTEAFF. The chain carries TRBV30 and TRBJ1-1; D call uncertain. Deletions cut 5 bases from V and 0 bases from J, with 4 bases between. CDR1 GTSNPN and CDR2 SVGIG come from the germline V gene (reference sequence). This CDR3 has 11 residues.

J is TRBJ1-5 and V is TRBV7-8; D is unclear. Between the trimmed V and J ends, which lost 3 bases and 4 bases, there was a span of 10 bases. Germline V CDR1 and CDR2: SGHVS, FQNEAQ. The CDR3 runs to 14 residues. In DNA form, the CDR3 reads TGTGCCAGCAGCTTTGCGGAGAGAAATCAGCCCCAGCATTTT. It translates to CASSFAERNQPQHF.

CDR3 sequence: CASSPTGGYNSPLHF. The CDR3 bases are TGTGCCAGCTCACCGACAGGGGGCTATAATTCACCCCTCCACTTT. V and J are TRBV18 and TRBJ1-6, with 9 bases lining up with TRBD1. This CDR3 has 15 residues. CDR1 is KGHSH and CDR2 is LQKENI in the germline V gene. J was trimmed by 3 bases and V by 3 bases; bases with no gene match: 0.

The CDR3 DNA reads as TGTGCCAGCAGCGCCGGGACAGGCAATGAGCAGTTCTTC. Amino acids: CASSAGTGNEQFF. This chain connects TRBV9 to TRBJ2-1; 8 bases are a match to TRBD1. CDR1 and CDR2 from the germline V gene are SGDLS and YYNGEE. This CDR3 contains 13 residues. V was pared by 3 bases and J by 6 bases, with 2 bases of the junction left unmatched.

This chain joins TRBV5-4 and TRBJ1-2; 9 bases fit TRBD1. J gave up 0 bases and V 4 bases, and 7 bases lay outside the gene matches. Germline V gene sequence: CDR1 SGHNT, CDR2 YYREEE (reference sequence). The CDR3 covers 16 residues. In DNA form, the CDR3 reads TGTGCCAGCAGCACCGAAACAGGGGGCGCTAACTATGGCTACACCTTC. Translated: CASSTETGGANYGYTF. Combining the CDR3 with reference TRBV5-4 and TRBJ1-2 gives the whole variable domain ETGVTQSPTHLIKTRGQQVTLRCSSQSGHNTVSWYQQALGQGPQFIFQYYREEENGRGNFPPRFSGLQFPNYSSELNVNALELDDSALYLCASSTETGGANYGYTFGSGTRLTVV.

CDR3 region: CASSQDLQGGNGYTF. The CDR3 nucleotides read TGTGCCAGCAGCCAAGATCTACAGGGGGGTAATGGCTACACCTTC. The chain combines TRBV14 with TRBJ1-2, with TRBD1 matching 8 bases. V lost 0 bases and J lost 6; bases outside the gene matches: 6. Per germline, CDR1 SGHDN and CDR2 FVKESK. There are 15 residues in the CDR3.

This clone was observed a handful of times. The V and J genes are TRBV27 and TRBJ2-7, with 9 bases lining up with TRBD1. CDR1 is MNHEY, CDR2 SMNVEV, per germline (reference sequence). The CDR3 consists of 15 residues. Unmatched junction bases numbered 17, after V lost 6 bases and J lost 11 bases. In DNA form, the CDR3 reads TGTGCCAGCAGCTTCCGGACCGGGACAGGGAATAAGGAGTACTTC. It specifies CASSFRTGTGNKEYF.

This sequence joins TRBV28 and TRBJ1-1; no clear D gene. The CDR3 covers 18 residues. In germline, CDR1 is MDHEN, CDR2 SYDVKM. V dropped 5 bases and J dropped 0 bases, with 22 bases sitting between them. DNA of the CDR3: TGTGCCAGCAGTGGCCAGTATATCGCATACGGGATGAACACTGAAGCTTTCTTT. This sequence encodes CASSGQYIAYGMNTEAFF.

This chain uses TRBV14 with TRBJ2-3, with D possibly being TRBD2 (6 bases). From germline, CDR1 is SGHDN and CDR2 FVKESK. The CDR3 covers 16 residues. With 1 base removed from V and 2 bases from J, the gap between germline ends came to 13 bases. CDR3 loop: CASSQVGSGYTDTQYF. CDR3 DNA: TGTGCCAGCAGCCAAGTGGGTAGCGGCTACACAGATACGCAGTATTTT.

The chain employs TRBV7-9 and TRBJ1-2; 7 bases align to TRBD1. This CDR3 contains 18 residues. The germline gives CDR1 SEHNR, CDR2 FQNEAQ (reference sequence). Germline trimming cut 1 base from V and 4 bases from J; bases unmatched to any gene: 15. The CDR3 loop reads CASSLDLRYRQGGYGYTF. Written as DNA, the CDR3 is TGTGCCAGCAGCTTAGATTTGCGGTATAGGCAGGGGGGCTATGGCTACACCTTC.

The V call is TRBV5-1, the J call TRBJ2-3, with D possibly matching TRBD2 (6 bases). V lost 0 bases and J lost 0, with 20 bases in between. The CDR3 has 19 amino acids. Germline values: CDR1 SGHRS, CDR2 YFSETQ. CDR3 protein: CASSLVVGGLVGSTDTQYF. DNA for the CDR3: TGCGCCAGCAGCTTGGTCGTTGGAGGGCTAGTGGGTAGCACAGATACGCAGTATTTT.

CDR3 DNA: TGTGCCAGTAGTCCCCCTAGAGGCTCTGGGGCCAACGTCCTGACTTTC. Amino acid sequence: CASSPPRGSGANVLTF. The chain carries TRBV19 and TRBJ2-6, with unresolved D. Germline CDR1 LNHDA, CDR2 SQIVND (reference sequence). Trimming took off 5 bases at V and 0 bases at J, with 11 bases between the two ends. The CDR3 consists of 16 residues.

The V gene is TRBV27, the J gene TRBJ2-7, with 7 bases fitting TRBD1. The germline gives CDR1 MNHEY, CDR2 SMNVEV (reference sequence). The CDR3 length is 13 residues. V gave up 6 bases and J gave up 4 bases; unmatched junction bases: 6. CDR3 residues: CASRKQGLYEQYF. In nucleotides, the CDR3 is TGTGCCAGCAGAAAACAGGGGTTGTACGAGCAGTACTTC.

As regards this clone: Other DNA sequences of this sample code for an identical CDR3. The J gene is TRBJ2-7, the V gene TRBV29-1, with D possibly being TRBD1 (6 bases). Trimming shortened V by 6 bases and J by 3 bases, and 9 bases separated the two germline ends. The CDR3 runs 11 residues. Germline V CDR1 and CDR2: SQVTM, ANQGSEA. DNA of the CDR3: TGCAGCGTAGCACAGGGCTACGAGCAGTACTTC. Amino acid sequence: CSVAQGYEQYF.